This T cell receptor (beta chain) was observed in a study of T cells in Graves' hyperthyroidism and ophthalmopathy. It was RNA transcripts that yielded the amplified TCR beta CDR3 regions. HTBI primers were employed in a first-round RT-PCR of the TCR CDR3. TCRdb analysed the multiplex PCR reads with MiXCR anew, one entry per CDR3 protein. The sample includes some 370,000 distinct CDR3 sequences, over 13% of them seen just once. This clonotype was counted at least ten times. Diagnosing involved the use of clinical symptoms, serum thyroxine and TRAb, thyroid ultrasound and orbital computed tomography. Fresh 10 ml peripheral blood yielded PBMCs. With 5 bases clipped from V and 12 bases from J, the junction kept 10 bases outside the gene matches. The CDR3 is 13 amino acids. CDR1 is SGHRS and CDR2 is YFSETQ in the germline V gene.

Sequenced sample: blood. The V call is TRBV5-1, the J call TRBJ2-1, with 8 bases lining up with TRBD1. This TCR was sampled from a middle-aged man with Graves' ophthalmopathy. CDR3 loop: CASRDSGGAPQFF. CDR3 bases: TGCGCCAGCAGGGATTCAGGGGGCGCCCCGCAGTTCTTC.